This TCR beta chain was profiled in a study of T cells in Graves' hyperthyroidism and ophthalmopathy. Clinical symptoms, serum thyroxine, TRAb, thyroid ultrasound and orbital computed tomography established diagnosis. CDR3 size: 15 residues. Per the germline V gene, CDR1 is ENHRY and CDR2 is SYGVKD. Germline trimming cut 7 bases from V and 5 bases from J; bases unmatched to any gene: 5. This clonotype came up many times. There were TCR beta CDR3 regions amplified from RNA transcripts. A set of HTBI primers served as the primers for a first-round RT-PCR of the TCR CDR3. TCRdb itself ran the multiplex PCR reads through MiXCR, one entry per CDR3 protein. The sample yields some 360,000 distinct CDR3 sequences, about a sixth seen once.

The clonotype comes from a woman between 40 and 55 years old with Graves' ophthalmopathy. Sequenced input: blood. The chain links TRBV10-3 to TRBJ1-6, with TRBD1 matching over 10 bases. In DNA, the CDR3 is TGTGCCATCACTGACGGGACAGGGGATAATTCACCCCTCCACTTT. Encoded protein: CAITDGTGDNSPLHF.